Presented here are 29 T cell receptor beta chains from one specimen sequenced in a study of identical twins. TCRdb re-derived calls from the 5' RACE reads in MiXCR, one entry per CDR3 protein. The sample has 200,000 to 300,000 distinct CDR3 sequences; over 9.5% are singletons. The sequenced sample consisted of memory T cells sorted from blood. Source of these receptors: a middle-aged man in good health.

The chain uses TRBV9 and TRBJ2-7, with 12 positions matching TRBD2. Germline-derived CDR1 and CDR2 are SGDLS and YYNGEE. The CDR3 totals 14 residues. Trimming at V came to 3 bases and at J to 6 bases, leaving 4 bases not matched to a gene. The CDR3 DNA reads TGTGCCAGCAGCGCTCTAGCGGGGGGGCGCGAGCAGTACTTC. It is translated as CASSALAGGREQYF.

The CDR3 DNA reads TGTGCCAGCAGTACGAGGACTAGCGGGGGGCTTAACACCGGGGAGCTGTTTTTT. Translated, it gives CASSTRTSGGLNTGELFF. The rearrangement uses TRBV27 and TRBJ2-2, with 14 bases that match TRBD2. Germline CDR1 MNHEY, CDR2 SMNVEV (reference sequence). This CDR3 has 18 residues. The junction had 7 bases not matched to a gene; V was cut back by 5 bases and J by 2 bases.

V is TRBV7-6 and J is TRBJ2-5; D unresolved. Germline CDR1 reads SGHVS; CDR2 reads FNYEAQ. The ends were cut back, 2 bases at V and 4 bases at J, with 5 bases in the middle. The CDR3 is 12 amino acids. Here the CDR3 DNA reads TGTGCCAGCAGCTTATGGAGAGAGACCCAGTACTTC. As protein: CASSLWRETQYF.

The chain is built from TRBV5-1 and TRBJ1-4, with unresolved D. Trimming pared 0 bases from V and 4 bases from J, leaving 13 bases between. Germline values: CDR1 SGHRS, CDR2 YFSETQ. This CDR3 has 16 amino acids. The CDR3 loop is CASSLAGHAGNEKLFF. CDR3 DNA sequence: TGCGCCAGCAGCTTGGCAGGTCATGCGGGTAATGAAAAACTGTTTTTT.

This clonotype appeared many times. The V call is TRBV11-2, the J call TRBJ2-2; possible D gene TRBD2, 5 bases. Trimming took off 1 base at V and 7 bases at J, with 7 bases between the two ends. Germline V lookup: CDR1 SGHAT, CDR2 FQNNGV. CDR3 length equals 13 residues. The CDR3 reads CASSLVGSGELFF. CDR3 nucleotides: TGTGCCAGCAGCTTAGTAGGGAGCGGGGAGCTGTTTTTT.

This clonotype was detected ten times or more. The chain recombines TRBV12-3 or TRBV12-4 with TRBJ1-2, with 9 bases identical to TRBD1. V was pared by 7 bases and J by 2 bases, with 8 bases of the junction left unmatched. CDR3 size: 15 residues. The CDR3 DNA reads TGTGCCAGCAAACCTACCGGGACAGGGAACTATGGCTACACCTTC. It translates to CASKPTGTGNYGYTF.

The V call is TRBV7-9, the J call TRBJ2-1; 10 nucleotides agree with TRBD2. Losses at the gene ends were 5 bases for V and 8 bases for J; bases not matched to a gene: 12. Germline V gives CDR1 SEHNR, CDR2 FQNEAQ (reference sequence). The CDR3 has 16 residues. The CDR3 protein is CASSGGVASGRYEQFF. CDR3 DNA: TGTGCCAGCAGCGGAGGGGTCGCTAGCGGGAGATATGAGCAGTTCTTC.

This clonotype was observed at least ten times. The rearrangement joins TRBV20-1 to TRBJ1-1, with TRBD1 matching 8 bases. V lost 2 bases and J lost 2; bases outside the gene matches: 4. The CDR3 is made up of 14 amino acids. Germline V CDR1 and CDR2: DFQATT, SNEGSKA (reference sequence). This CDR3 reads CSARQGAGNTEAFF. The CDR3 DNA sequence: TGCAGTGCTAGACAGGGGGCTGGTAACACTGAAGCTTTCTTT.

This clonotype came up many times. This chain links TRBV4-1 with TRBJ2-7; 9 bases are shared with TRBD1. The CDR3 extends over 14 amino acids. V dropped 3 bases and J dropped 5; count of bases not matched to a gene: 5. From germline, CDR1 is MGHRA and CDR2 YSYEKL. Here the CDR3 reads CASSQGQGSHEQYF. CDR3 nucleotide sequence: TGCGCCAGCAGCCAGGGACAGGGTTCCCACGAGCAGTACTTC.

Ten or more counts support this clonotype. V and J are TRBV28 and TRBJ2-2; the match to TRBD2 covers 9 bases. Unmatched junction bases numbered 10, after V lost 6 bases and J lost 5 bases. The CDR3 has 16 amino acids. The V gene's germline CDR1 is MDHEN and CDR2 SYDVKM. CDR3 loop: CASSGFSGRGTGELFF. The DNA of the CDR3 is TGTGCCAGCAGCGGATTTAGCGGGAGAGGAACCGGGGAGCTGTTTTTT.

This clonotype occurred many times. The chain joins TRBV10-3 to TRBJ1-1; tentative D call: TRBD1 (5 bases). V was cut by 2 bases and J by 2 bases, with 6 bases left in between. This CDR3 has 13 residues. Per the germline V gene, CDR1 is ENHRY and CDR2 is SYGVKD. DNA for the CDR3: TGTGCCATCAGTGAGAGGGGTAACACTGAAGCTTTCTTT. Protein sequence: CAISERGNTEAFF.

This chain joins TRBV29-1 and TRBJ2-1, with D perhaps TRBD1 or TRBD2 (5 bases each). Germline V gene lookup returns CDR1 SQVTM and CDR2 ANQGSEA. This CDR3 spans 14 amino acids. Trimming stripped 3 bases from V and 5 bases from J, with 14 bases between. The CDR3 here is CSVEYRDGNNEQFF. The CDR3 coding sequence is TGCAGCGTTGAGTACCGGGACGGGAACAATGAGCAGTTCTTC.

This rearrangement joins TRBV20-1 to TRBJ2-7, with a possible D match to TRBD2 (6 bases). V dropped 2 bases and J dropped 4 bases, with 18 bases sitting between them. Per the germline V gene, CDR1 is DFQATT and CDR2 is SNEGSKA (reference sequence). The CDR3 consists of 15 residues. CDR3 loop: CSARSIAVVLYEQYF. The CDR3 nucleotides read TGCAGTGCTAGATCTATAGCGGTAGTCTTATACGAGCAGTACTTC.

This clonotype was counted ten times or more. The chain recombines TRBV5-1 with TRBJ2-1; D possibly corresponds to TRBD1 (5 bases). This CDR3 comprises 18 residues. The V gene lost 0 bases and the J gene lost 1 base, with 17 bases spanning the gap. Per the germline V gene, CDR1 is SGHRS and CDR2 is YFSETQ. The CDR3, as DNA: TGCGCCAGCAGCTTGGCCTTACAGTGGCAGGGTTCCTACAATGAGCAGTTCTTC. The encoded protein is CASSLALQWQGSYNEQFF.

This chain connects TRBV11-2 to TRBJ2-7; 11 positions match TRBD2. The germline gives CDR1 SGHAT, CDR2 FQNNGV. This CDR3 contains 17 residues. Unmatched junction bases numbered 9, after V lost 0 bases and J lost 5 bases. The CDR3 DNA follows: TGTGCCAGCAGCTTAGAGGATAGCGGGGGGGCCACAAACGAGCAGTACTTC. Amino acid sequence: CASSLEDSGGATNEQYF.

This clonotype has a count of ten or more. J is TRBJ2-2 and V is TRBV20-1; D perhaps matches TRBD2 (5 bases). CDR3 length equals 15 residues. V gave up 5 bases and J gave up 0 bases, with 13 bases separating them. Germline-derived CDR1 and CDR2 are DFQATT and SNEGSKA (reference sequence). CDR3 in DNA: TGCAGTGCTCGCCCACGGGAAACGAACACCGGGGAGCTGTTTTTT. Amino acids: CSARPRETNTGELFF.

V usage is TRBV6-1 and J usage is TRBJ1-1; D remains ambiguous. This CDR3 region has 14 residues. Germline loops: CDR1 MNHNS, CDR2 SASEGT. The ends were cut back, 2 bases at V and 0 bases at J, with 7 bases in the middle. CDR3 sequence (DNA): TGTGCCAGCAGTGAAAAGGGTTTGAACACTGAAGCTTTCTTT. Its translation is CASSEKGLNTEAFF.

The rearrangement uses TRBV5-1 and TRBJ2-2; D may be TRBD1 (6 bases). The ends were cut back, 4 bases at V and 6 bases at J, with 16 bases in the middle. This CDR3 contains 15 residues. Germline-derived CDR1 and CDR2 are SGHRS and YFSETQ. CDR3 residues: CASSKQGSFAGELFF. In DNA form, the CDR3 reads TGCGCCAGCAGCAAACAGGGTTCTTTTGCCGGGGAGCTGTTTTTT.

There are many counts of this clonotype. The chain joins TRBV28 to TRBJ2-7, with TRBD1 matching 9 bases. CDR1 and CDR2 from the germline V gene are MDHEN and SYDVKM. This CDR3 comprises 14 residues. Losses at the gene ends were 6 bases for V and 2 bases for J; bases not matched to a gene: 5. The DNA of the CDR3 is TGTGCCAGCAGAACACAGGGGGCTGCCTACGAGCAGTACTTC. Residues: CASRTQGAAYEQYF.

The V gene is TRBV7-2, the J gene TRBJ1-1, with 8 positions matching TRBD1. The germline V gene encodes CDR1 SGHTA and CDR2 FQGNSA. The CDR3 is 15 amino acids. V lost 5 bases, J lost 0 bases, and 5 bases stayed unmatched. The CDR3 region is CASSPGGPMNTEAFF. CDR3 DNA sequence: TGTGCCAGCAGCCCAGGGGGCCCGATGAACACTGAAGCTTTCTTT.

This clonotype was counted only a few times. The chain uses TRBV14 and TRBJ1-2, with 8 bases aligning to TRBD1. The germline V gene encodes CDR1 SGHDN and CDR2 FVKESK. Trimming at V came to 3 bases and at J to 8 bases, leaving 5 bases not matched to a gene. There are 13 residues in the CDR3. This CDR3 reads CASSHTTGEGYTF. DNA for the CDR3: TGTGCCAGCAGCCATACGACAGGGGAAGGCTACACCTTC.

The chain carries TRBV11-3 and TRBJ1-1; no clear D. V gave up 5 bases and J gave up 1 base, with 5 bases separating them. This CDR3 has 12 amino acids. Germline CDR1 is SGHNT and CDR2 is YENEEA. The DNA of the CDR3 is TGTGCCAGCAGCAACAAGAACACTGAAGCTTTCTTT. It yields the protein CASSNKNTEAFF.

In its sample, this clonotype was seen many times. The chain employs TRBV18 and TRBJ1-1; the D is unclear. Germline V gene sequence: CDR1 KGHSH, CDR2 LQKENI. The V end was cut by 3 bases, the J end by 7 bases, with 9 bases between. The CDR3 totals 12 residues. CDR3 nucleotides: TGTGCCAGCTCACCGTTCGTCAATGAAGCTTTCTTT. Its translation is CASSPFVNEAFF.

Many counts were recorded for this clonotype. CDR3 loop: CASSGPGPANYGYTF. The CDR3 bases are TGTGCCAGCAGCGGGCCAGGACCCGCTAACTATGGCTACACCTTC. The rearrangement uses TRBV5-5 and TRBJ1-2; no reliable D call. CDR1 and CDR2 from the germline V gene are SGHKS and YYEKEE (reference sequence). There are 15 residues in the CDR3. V lost 4 bases and J 0 bases, leaving 13 bases between the germline ends.

The table lists this clonotype with many counts. The chain couples TRBV5-1 to TRBJ1-1; a possible D gene is TRBD1 (5 bases). Germline CDR1 is SGHRS and CDR2 is YFSETQ. V dropped 0 bases and J dropped 3 bases, with 9 bases sitting between them. The CDR3 spans 14 residues. The CDR3 loop is CASSLAGPDTEAFF. In DNA form, the CDR3 reads TGCGCCAGCAGCTTGGCAGGGCCGGACACTGAAGCTTTCTTT.

In this sample, this clonotype turned up many times. The chain is built from TRBV24-1 and TRBJ2-3; 12 bases agree with TRBD2. Trimming cost V 3 bases and J 6 bases; bases outside gene matches: 9. CDR1 is KGHDR, CDR2 SFDVKD, per germline. There are 17 residues in the CDR3. The CDR3 sequence is CATSDPSGRAGLDTQYF. CDR3 bases: TGTGCCACCAGTGATCCTAGCGGGAGGGCCGGGCTTGATACGCAGTATTTT.

This clonotype was seen only a few times. The chain has TRBV20-1 and TRBJ1-1, with TRBD1 matching over 7 bases. The CDR3 consists of 12 residues. Germline V CDR1 and CDR2: DFQATT, SNEGSKA (reference sequence). Trimming at V came to 5 bases and at J to 6 bases, leaving 6 bases not matched to a gene. The CDR3 nucleotides are TGCAGTGCTGAAGGGGGCTTACCTGAAGCTTTCTTT. This sequence encodes CSAEGGLPEAFF.

The table lists this clonotype with many counts. The chain links TRBV3-1 to TRBJ2-1, with D hard to call. The CDR3 has 16 residues. In germline, CDR1 is LGHDT, CDR2 YNNKEL (reference sequence). V shed 3 bases and J shed 0 bases, with 12 bases lying between them. Here the CDR3 DNA reads TGTGCCAGCAGCCATGAACGCATTAGCTCCTACAATGAGCAGTTCTTC. It yields the protein CASSHERISSYNEQFF.

In DNA, the CDR3 is TGTGCCAGCAGTTACACGGGGAGGGGTGGGTCCAAAAACATTCAGTACTTC. This encodes CASSYTGRGGSKNIQYF. The chain joins TRBV6-5 to TRBJ2-4, with TRBD2 matching over 7 bases. This CDR3 has 17 residues. V trimming: 2 bases; J trimming: 2 bases; junction bases outside the gene matches: 9. Germline V gene data show CDR1 as MNHEY and CDR2 as SVGAGI.